The 24 T cell receptor beta chains given below trace back to one sample, sequenced in a study of T cells after yellow fever vaccination. TCRdb itself ran the 5' RACE reads through MiXCR, one entry per CDR3 protein. Among roughly 400,000 distinct CDR3 sequences listed, 15% to 20% were seen once. This specimen consisted of PBMCs, obtained before the yellow fever booster vaccination. Receptors were obtained from a young man who received the YFV17D yellow fever vaccine.

V and J are TRBV13 and TRBJ2-7; tentatively, D is TRBD2 (5 bases). The CDR3 consists of 16 residues. Germline lookup yields CDR1 PRHDT and CDR2 FYEKMQ (reference sequence). V was shortened by 5 bases and J by 2 bases, with 19 bases between the two germline ends. The CDR3 sequence: CASSHFSGIQPYEQYF. CDR3 sequence (DNA): TGTGCCAGCAGCCACTTTTCCGGGATTCAGCCCTACGAGCAGTACTTC.

This clonotype was seen a handful of times. The chain has TRBV5-5 and TRBJ2-7; weak D call: TRBD2 (6 bases). With 0 bases removed from V and 2 bases from J, the gap between germline ends came to 15 bases. The CDR3 has 16 amino acids. Germline CDR1 reads SGHKS; CDR2 reads YYEKEE (reference sequence). This chain's CDR3 is CASSLGAGRTAYEQYF. The CDR3 region has the DNA TGTGCCAGCAGCTTGGGCGCGGGACGCACAGCCTACGAGCAGTACTTC.

As to this clonotype: Germline is not matched at one junction end, which may reflect a read error. J is TRBJ1-1 and V is TRBV14, with no clear D. CDR1 SGHDN and CDR2 FVKESK come from the germline V gene. The CDR3 extends over 12 amino acids. CDR3 residues: CASSQDAWTGIF. CDR3 sequence (DNA): TGTGCCAGCAGCCAAGACGCCTGGACGGGGATCTTT.

V is TRBV5-1 and J is TRBJ1-2; 11 nucleotides agree with TRBD1. The CDR3 runs 15 residues. The trim removed 3 bases at V and 2 bases at J, leaving 3 bases unmatched. CDR1 is SGHRS and CDR2 is YFSETQ in the germline V gene. The CDR3 DNA reads as TGCGCCAGCAGCTCGAGGGACAGGGGGAACTATGGCTACACCTTC. This encodes CASSSRDRGNYGYTF.

V and J are TRBV15 and TRBJ1-1; D ambiguous. Trimming stripped 0 bases from V and 0 bases from J, with 8 bases between. The CDR3 sequence is 15 residues long. CDR1 and CDR2 from the germline V gene are LNHNV and YYDKDF (reference sequence). The CDR3 region has the DNA TGTGCCACCAGCAGAGATCGTTCCCTGAACACTGAAGCTTTCTTT. Encoded protein: CATSRDRSLNTEAFF.

This clonotype was seen a handful of times. The rearrangement links TRBV4-3 to TRBJ2-1, with D tentatively TRBD1 (5 bases). This CDR3 contains 13 residues. Between the trimmed V and J ends, which lost 0 bases and 9 bases, there was a span of 9 bases. CDR1 is LGHNA, CDR2 YSLEER, per germline. The CDR3: CASSQDRGSEQFF. The CDR3 DNA is TGCGCCAGCAGCCAAGATAGGGGTTCTGAGCAGTTCTTC.

This clonotype came up a few times. The CDR3, as DNA: TGTGCCAGCAGCTCTTACGACTCCCTCCAAGAGACCCAGTACTTC. It codes for CASSSYDSLQETQYF. This chain joins TRBV7-6 and TRBJ2-5; D not certain. Trimming removed 4 bases from V and 1 base from J, with 13 bases in between. The CDR3 loop spans 15 amino acids. Germline CDR1 is SGHVS and CDR2 is FNYEAQ.

This clonotype was seen a few times. The gene calls are TRBV5-5 and TRBJ2-6; D is unclear. Germline CDR1 and CDR2: SGHKS and YYEKEE (reference sequence). The CDR3 is made up of 14 amino acids. The germline V and J ends were trimmed by 7 bases and 2 bases, with 10 bases remaining between them. CDR3 coding DNA: TGTGCCAGCCTGTACAGAACTGGGGCCAACGTCCTGACTTTC. It codes for CASLYRTGANVLTF.

This chain uses TRBV29-1 with TRBJ2-1, with D unclear. CDR1 is SQVTM, CDR2 ANQGSEA, per germline. V shed 3 bases and J shed 5 bases, with 11 bases lying between them. This CDR3 is built from 13 residues. The CDR3 nucleotides read TGCAGCGTTGAGAGAGACAAGAACAATGAGCAGTTCTTC. Translation gives CSVERDKNNEQFF.

The V and J genes are TRBV4-1 and TRBJ1-1; no clear D gene. Trimming stripped 4 bases from V and 3 bases from J, with 18 bases between. The CDR3 is 16 residues long. Germline CDR1 is MGHRA and CDR2 is YSYEKL. CDR3 DNA: TGCGCCAGCAGCCCCCGGTTTTATGGGTGGGACACTGAAGCTTTCTTT. Protein: CASSPRFYGWDTEAFF.

This clonotype was recorded a few times. The chain couples TRBV5-1 to TRBJ1-2, with D possibly matching TRBD1 (6 bases). Germline values: CDR1 SGHRS, CDR2 YFSETQ. V dropped 7 bases and J dropped 9 bases, with 19 bases sitting between them. The CDR3 has 13 amino acids. The CDR3 protein is CASSLGGLKSYTF. The DNA of the CDR3 is TGCGCCAGCTCCCTCGGGGGGCTGAAGAGCTACACCTTC. The whole variable domain, filled in from reference TRBV5-1 and TRBJ1-2, reads KAGVTQTPRYLIKTRGQQVTLSCSPISGHRSVSWYQQTPGQGLQFLFEYFSETQRNKGNFPGRFSGRQFSNSRSEMNVSTLELGDSALYLCASSLGGLKSYTFGSGTRLTVV.

This chain links TRBV12-3 or TRBV12-4 with TRBJ2-7; 7 bases agree with TRBD1. Losses at the gene ends were 5 bases for V and 4 bases for J; bases not matched to a gene: 8. The CDR3 has 14 residues. The CDR3 bases are TGTGCCAGCAGTACAGGACAGGTGAAATACGAGCAGTACGTC. Translation: CASSTGQVKYEQYV.

This clonotype turned up a few times. The rearrangement uses TRBV20-1 and TRBJ1-6, with D possibly matching TRBD1 (5 bases). From germline, CDR1 is DFQATT and CDR2 SNEGSKA (reference sequence). The length of the CDR3 is 14 residues. Deletions cut 1 base from V and 10 bases from J, with 14 bases between. CDR3 residues: CSARAREGGSPLHF. The CDR3 DNA sequence: TGCAGTGCTAGAGCCAGGGAGGGCGGATCACCCCTCCACTTT.

This CDR3 reads CASSPIPQGDTQYF. CDR3 nucleotide sequence: TGCGCCAGCAGCCCGATTCCACAGGGAGATACGCAGTATTTT. The chain uses TRBV5-1 and TRBJ2-3, with a weak D call TRBD1 (6 bases). Germline values: CDR1 SGHRS, CDR2 YFSETQ. V lost 4 bases and J 5 bases, leaving 14 bases between the germline ends. This CDR3 region has 14 residues.

The chain links TRBV27 to TRBJ2-4; TRBD1 agrees at 7 bases. CDR3 size: 12 residues. Germline CDR1 and CDR2: MNHEY and SMNVEV (reference sequence). V was pared by 10 bases and J by 5 bases, with 5 bases of the junction left unmatched. CDR3 sequence reads: CATLGQENIQYF. The CDR3 nucleotides are TGTGCCACCCTTGGACAGGAAAACATTCAGTACTTC.

This clonotype has more than one count but fewer than ten. The chain links TRBV27 to TRBJ2-1, with D perhaps TRBD1 (5 bases). Germline V CDR1 and CDR2: MNHEY, SMNVEV (reference sequence). V lost 1 base, J lost 4 bases, and 14 bases lay in between. The CDR3 has 16 residues. The CDR3 coding sequence is TGTGCCAGCAGTTTATTAAGTTCCAGGGTTTACAATGAGCAGTTCTTC. Its protein product is CASSLLSSRVYNEQFF.

This clonotype occurred a few times. The chain has TRBV28 and TRBJ1-1; 10 bases agree with TRBD1. This CDR3 has 16 amino acids. The V and J ends lost 10 bases and 1 base, in that order; junction bases with no gene match: 12. The germline gives CDR1 MDHEN, CDR2 SYDVKM. The CDR3 DNA follows: TGTGCCACGACGACAGGGGGCCTCGAACCGAACACTGAAGCTTTCTTT. Its translation is CATTTGGLEPNTEAFF.

The chain uses TRBV9 and TRBJ2-1; perhaps TRBD2 as D (6 bases). Germline-derived CDR1 and CDR2 are SGDLS and YYNGEE. V was clipped by 4 bases and J by 4 bases, with 12 bases between them. The CDR3 spans 14 residues. This CDR3 reads CASSPDGGYNEQFF. CDR3 coding DNA: TGTGCCAGCAGCCCCGACGGGGGTTACAATGAGCAGTTCTTC.

J is TRBJ2-2 and V is TRBV11-2; 14 positions agree with TRBD2. Per germline, CDR1 SGHAT and CDR2 FQNNGV. The junction had 6 bases not matched to a gene; V was cut back by 5 bases and J by 7 bases. The CDR3 is made up of 16 amino acids. The CDR3 spells CASSPGLAGAGGELFF. Written as DNA, the CDR3 is TGTGCCAGCAGCCCGGGACTAGCGGGGGCGGGCGGGGAGCTGTTTTTT.

The chain is built from TRBV20-1 and TRBJ2-2; TRBD2 matches 9 bases. Germline V gives CDR1 DFQATT, CDR2 SNEGSKA (reference sequence). The CDR3 length is 14 residues. V gave up 2 bases and J gave up 7 bases; unmatched junction bases: 5. The CDR3 nucleotides read TGCAGTGCTAGACTAGCGGGGCTGGGCGGGGAGCTGTTTTTT. Translating it yields CSARLAGLGGELFF.

This clonotype was observed a handful of times. The gene calls are TRBV11-2 and TRBJ2-5, with TRBD2 matching 8 bases. CDR1 and CDR2 (germline): SGHAT, FQNNGV. V was pared by 4 bases and J by 7 bases, with 17 bases of the junction left unmatched. The CDR3 spans 17 residues. The CDR3 nucleotides read TGTGCCAGCAGCTCACCGTGGATCGGGGGGGAGTATGGGACCCAGTACTTC. It is translated as CASSSPWIGGEYGTQYF.

The table lists this clonotype with a few counts. This chain links TRBV7-6 with TRBJ2-7; D call uncertain. Germline CDR1 and CDR2: SGHVS and FNYEAQ. The CDR3 contains 12 residues. Trimming took off 5 bases at V and 5 bases at J, with 10 bases between the two ends. CDR3 amino acids: CASSHLGDEQYF. The CDR3 DNA sequence: TGTGCCAGCAGCCACTTGGGCGACGAGCAGTACTTC.

This chain uses TRBV9 with TRBJ1-6; D uncertain. This CDR3 comprises 16 residues. V gave up 4 bases and J gave up 10 bases, with 21 bases separating them. The germline CDR1 and CDR2 sequences are SGDLS and YYNGEE. The CDR3 loop reads CASSTTPRANMSPLHF. Written as DNA, the CDR3 is TGTGCCAGCAGCACCACGCCTCGGGCGAATATGTCACCCCTCCACTTT.

J is TRBJ2-7 and V is TRBV7-3; 11 positions match TRBD2. CDR3 length equals 15 residues. V lost 5 bases to trimming and J lost 5 bases; unmatched junction nucleotides: 8. Germline lookup yields CDR1 SGHTA and CDR2 FQGTGA. The CDR3 DNA is TGTGCCAGCAGCCTACGACTAGCGGGGAGTCACGAGCAGTACTTC. This encodes CASSLRLAGSHEQYF.